This is a list of T cell receptor beta chains from one sample in a study of blood T cell repertoires in COVID-19. Some clones are missing from TCRdb's copy, which holds only in-frame ones; the method was immunoSEQ multiplex PCR. Altogether 180,000 or so clones are present, around 80% being singletons, with the ten largest covering around 3.6%. Input material: PBMCs or T cells enriched from blood (not recorded which). All receptors come from a woman aged 45 to 65 in a cohort exposed to, infected with or recovered from COVID-19 (not recorded which). Each CDR3 is given with its conserved first and last residue. The D gene is left open where the match is weak. Clone size, where shown, is once, few, many, or a class for clones that have expanded.

- | TRBJ1-3 | TRBV7-6 | - | CASSLEGSSGNTIYF | TGTGCCAGCAGCTTGGAAGGGAGCTCTGGAAACACCATATATTTT
- | TRBJ2-7 | TRBV6-5 | - | CASGADYYEQYF | TGTGCCAGCGGGGCTGATTACTACGAGCAGTACTTC
- | TRBJ2-4 | TRBV5-8 | TRBD2 | CASTRRLGRDIQYF | TGTGCCAGCACCCGTAGGCTTGGGAGGGACATTCAGTACTTC
- | TRBJ1-2 | TRBV24-1 | TRBD1 | CATSDNGADRVGYTF | TGTGCCACCAGTGATAATGGGGCAGACAGGGTGGGCTACACCTTC
- | TRBJ1-5 | TRBV19 | TRBD1 | CASSITGTGNQPQHF | TGTGCCAGTAGTATAACTGGGACAGGCAATCAGCCCCAGCATTTT
once | TRBJ2-3 | TRBV28 | TRBD2 | CASSPNLAGGTDTQYF | TGTGCCAGCAGTCCTAACCTAGCGGGAGGCACAGATACGCAGTATTTT
- | TRBJ2-3 | TRBV4-3 | TRBD2 | CASSQDGRVFDTQYF | TGCGCCAGCAGCCAAGATGGGAGGGTTTTCGATACGCAGTATTTT
once | TRBJ2-7 | TRBV28 | TRBD1 | CASSFGDSTYEQYF | TGTGCCAGCAGTTTCGGGGACAGCACCTACGAGCAGTACTTC
few | TRBJ1-3 | TRBV6-5 | - | CASTAGNTIYF | TGTGCCAGCACTGCGGGAAACACCATATATTTT
- | TRBJ2-5 | TRBV5-4 | TRBD1 | CASSQGQLQETQYF | TGTGCCAGCAGCCAGGGACAGCTCCAAGAGACCCAGTACTTC
- | TRBJ2-2 | TRBV4-2 | TRBD1 | CASSQKTGGTGELFF | TGTGCCAGCAGCCAAAAGACAGGGGGCACCGGGGAGCTGTTTTTT
- | TRBJ2-2 | TRBV5-1 | - | CASSLSHDTGELFF | TGCGCCAGCAGCTTGTCACACGACACCGGGGAGCTGTTTTTT
- | TRBJ2-6 | TRBV18 | - | CASSPPAGRAYGANVLTF | TGTGCCAGCTCACCACCGGCAGGGCGAGCGTATGGGGCCAACGTCCTGACTTTC
- | TRBJ2-3 | TRBV28 | TRBD2 | CASRTGTSGSYTDTQYF | TGTGCCAGCAGAACCGGGACTAGCGGGAGTTACACAGATACGCAGTATTTT
- | TRBJ1-5 | TRBV10-2 | - | CASSRGSGALFGEPQHF | TGCGCCAGCTCCCGGGGGAGCGGGGCCCTTTTTGGGGAGCCCCAGCATTTT